This TCR beta chain stems from a study of T cell responses to AZD1222 COVID-19 vaccine. Some clones are missing from TCRdb's copy, which holds only in-frame ones; the method was immunoSEQ multiplex PCR. The table has more than 90,000 clones, roughly 90% seen once. With V trimmed by 2 bases and J by 2 bases, 6 bases remained unmatched. There are 17 residues in the CDR3. Germline V gene data show CDR1 as MNHNS and CDR2 as SASEGT. This TCR came from an adult who received the AZD1222 COVID-19 vaccine. The V call is TRBV6-1, the J call TRBJ2-6; 7 bases agree with TRBD2. The material sequenced was peripheral blood, taken 28 days after the second AZD1222 dose. CDR3 sequence: CASSERKGGTGANVLTF. Written as DNA, the CDR3 is TGTGCCAGCAGTGAAAGGAAGGGAGGGACTGGGGCCAACGTCCTGACTTTC.